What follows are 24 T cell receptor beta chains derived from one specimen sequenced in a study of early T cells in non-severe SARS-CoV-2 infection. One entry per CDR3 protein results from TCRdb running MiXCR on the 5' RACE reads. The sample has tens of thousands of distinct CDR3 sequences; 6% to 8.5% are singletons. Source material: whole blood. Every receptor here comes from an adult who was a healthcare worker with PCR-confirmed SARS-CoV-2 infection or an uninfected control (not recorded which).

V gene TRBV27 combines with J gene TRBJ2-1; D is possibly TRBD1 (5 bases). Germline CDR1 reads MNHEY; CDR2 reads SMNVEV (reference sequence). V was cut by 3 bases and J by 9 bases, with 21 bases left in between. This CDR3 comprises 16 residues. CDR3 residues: CASSLTPSVGAIEQFF. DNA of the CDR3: TGTGCCAGCAGTTTGACCCCCTCTGTAGGGGCCATTGAGCAGTTCTTC.

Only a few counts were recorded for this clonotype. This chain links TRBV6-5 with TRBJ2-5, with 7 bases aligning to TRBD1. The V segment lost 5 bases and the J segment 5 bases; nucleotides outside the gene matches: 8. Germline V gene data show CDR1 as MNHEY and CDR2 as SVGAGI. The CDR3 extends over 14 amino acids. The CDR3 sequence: CASSQGTASETQYF. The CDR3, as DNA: TGTGCCAGCAGTCAAGGGACAGCGAGTGAGACCCAGTACTTC.

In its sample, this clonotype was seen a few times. The CDR3 protein is CSARRNEQYF. The CDR3 bases are TGCAGTGCTCGTAGGAACGAGCAGTACTTC. The chain has TRBV20-1 and TRBJ2-7; the D is unclear. The V gene's germline CDR1 is DFQATT and CDR2 SNEGSKA (reference sequence). The length of the CDR3 is 10 residues. Trimming stripped 5 bases from V and 5 bases from J, with 7 bases between.

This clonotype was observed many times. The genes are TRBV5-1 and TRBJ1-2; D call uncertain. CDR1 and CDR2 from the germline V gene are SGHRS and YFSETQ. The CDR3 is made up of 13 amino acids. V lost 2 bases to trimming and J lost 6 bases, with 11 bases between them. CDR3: CASSFIGSHGYTF. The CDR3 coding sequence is TGCGCCAGCAGCTTCATAGGGTCACATGGCTACACCTTC.

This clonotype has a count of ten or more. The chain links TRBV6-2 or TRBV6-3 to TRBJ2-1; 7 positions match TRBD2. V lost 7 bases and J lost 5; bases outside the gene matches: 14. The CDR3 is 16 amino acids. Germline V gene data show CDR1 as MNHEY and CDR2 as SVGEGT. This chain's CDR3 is CASIPWIGGGDNEQFF. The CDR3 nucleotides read TGTGCCAGCATCCCGTGGATTGGCGGGGGTGACAATGAGCAGTTCTTC.

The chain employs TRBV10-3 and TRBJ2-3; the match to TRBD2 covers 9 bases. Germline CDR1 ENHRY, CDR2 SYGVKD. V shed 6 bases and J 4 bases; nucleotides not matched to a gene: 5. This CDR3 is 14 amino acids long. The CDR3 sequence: CAIRGGGAADTQYF. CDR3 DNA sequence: TGTGCCATCAGAGGCGGGGGGGCCGCAGATACGCAGTATTTT.

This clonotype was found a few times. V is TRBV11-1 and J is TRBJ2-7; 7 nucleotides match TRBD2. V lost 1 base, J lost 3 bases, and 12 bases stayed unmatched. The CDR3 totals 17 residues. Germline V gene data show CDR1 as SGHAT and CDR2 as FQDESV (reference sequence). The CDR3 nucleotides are TGTGCCAGCAGCTTAGGGTACTTGCGGGGGTCCATCTACGAGCAGTACTTC. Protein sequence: CASSLGYLRGSIYEQYF. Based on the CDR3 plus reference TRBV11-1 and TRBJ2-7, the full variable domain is EAEVAQSPRYKITEKSQAVAFWCDPISGHATLYWYRQILGQGPELLVQFQDESVVDDSQLPKDRFSAERLKGVDSTLKIQPAELGDSAMYLCASSLGYLRGSIYEQYFGPGTRLTVT.

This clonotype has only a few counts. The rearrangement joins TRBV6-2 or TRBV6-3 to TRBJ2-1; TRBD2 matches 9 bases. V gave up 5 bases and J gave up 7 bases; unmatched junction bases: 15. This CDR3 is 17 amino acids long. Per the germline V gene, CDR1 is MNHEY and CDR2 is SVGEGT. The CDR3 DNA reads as TGTGCCAGCAGTCTTCTAGGTTCGGTCCTAGCGGGGAATGAGCAGTTCTTC. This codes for CASSLLGSVLAGNEQFF.

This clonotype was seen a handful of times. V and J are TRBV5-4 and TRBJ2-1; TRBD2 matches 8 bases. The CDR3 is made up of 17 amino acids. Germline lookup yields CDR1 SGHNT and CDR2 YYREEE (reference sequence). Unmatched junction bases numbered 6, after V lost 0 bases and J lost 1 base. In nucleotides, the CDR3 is TGTGCCAGCAGCTTGGATTCCAGCGGGGGTTCCTACAATGAGCAGTTCTTC. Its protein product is CASSLDSSGGSYNEQFF.

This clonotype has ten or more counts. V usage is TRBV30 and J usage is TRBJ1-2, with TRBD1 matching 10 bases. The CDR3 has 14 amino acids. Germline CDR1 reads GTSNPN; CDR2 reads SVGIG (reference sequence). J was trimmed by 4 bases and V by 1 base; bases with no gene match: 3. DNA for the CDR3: TGTGCCTGGAGTGCATGGACAGGGGGCTATGGCTACACCTTC. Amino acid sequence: CAWSAWTGGYGYTF.

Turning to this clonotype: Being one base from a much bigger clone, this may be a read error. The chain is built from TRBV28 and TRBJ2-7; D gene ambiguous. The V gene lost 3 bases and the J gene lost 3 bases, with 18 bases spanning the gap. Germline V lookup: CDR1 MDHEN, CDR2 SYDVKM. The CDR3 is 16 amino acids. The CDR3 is CASSFSIEHLDYEQYF. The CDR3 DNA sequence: TGTGCCAGCAGTTTCAGTATTGAACACCTCGACTACGAGCAGTACTTC.

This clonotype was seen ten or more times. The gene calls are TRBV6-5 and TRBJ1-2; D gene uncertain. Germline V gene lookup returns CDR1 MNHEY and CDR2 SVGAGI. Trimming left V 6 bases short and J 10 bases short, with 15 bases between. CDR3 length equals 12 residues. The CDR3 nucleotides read TGTGCCAGCAGAAGACTTCTGAGTGACTACACCTTC. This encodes CASRRLLSDYTF.

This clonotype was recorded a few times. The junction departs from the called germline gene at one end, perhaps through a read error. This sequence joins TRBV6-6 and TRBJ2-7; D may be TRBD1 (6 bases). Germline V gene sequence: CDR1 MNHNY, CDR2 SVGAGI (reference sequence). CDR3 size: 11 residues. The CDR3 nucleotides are TGTGCCAGCAGTTTTGCAGGGGCCTCGGACTTC. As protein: CASSFAGASDF.

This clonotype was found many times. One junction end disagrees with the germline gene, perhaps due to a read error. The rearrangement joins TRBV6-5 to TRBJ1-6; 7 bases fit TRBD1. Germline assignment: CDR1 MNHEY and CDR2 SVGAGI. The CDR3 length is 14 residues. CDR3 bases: TGTGCCAGCAGTTTAAAGGGGGCGAATTCACCCCTCCATTTT. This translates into CASSLKGANSPLHF.

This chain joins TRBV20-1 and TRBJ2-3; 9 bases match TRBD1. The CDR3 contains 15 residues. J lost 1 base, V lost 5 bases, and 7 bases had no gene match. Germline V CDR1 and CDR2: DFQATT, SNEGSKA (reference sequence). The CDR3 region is CSAPEGDRGTDTQYF. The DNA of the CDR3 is TGCAGTGCTCCCGAGGGGGACAGGGGCACAGATACGCAGTATTTT.

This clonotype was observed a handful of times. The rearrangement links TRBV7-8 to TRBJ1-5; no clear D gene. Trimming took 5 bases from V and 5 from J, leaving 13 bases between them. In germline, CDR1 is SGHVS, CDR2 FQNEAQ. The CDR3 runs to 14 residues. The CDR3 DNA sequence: TGTGCCAGCAGCGCCGGGGTTCTATATCAGCCCCAGCATTTT. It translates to CASSAGVLYQPQHF.

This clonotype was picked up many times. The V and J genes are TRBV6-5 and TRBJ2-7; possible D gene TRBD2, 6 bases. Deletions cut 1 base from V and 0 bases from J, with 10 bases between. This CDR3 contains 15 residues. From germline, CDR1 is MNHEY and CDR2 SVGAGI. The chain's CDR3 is CASSYWGGGSYEQYF. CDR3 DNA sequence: TGTGCCAGCAGTTACTGGGGAGGAGGCTCCTACGAGCAGTACTTC.

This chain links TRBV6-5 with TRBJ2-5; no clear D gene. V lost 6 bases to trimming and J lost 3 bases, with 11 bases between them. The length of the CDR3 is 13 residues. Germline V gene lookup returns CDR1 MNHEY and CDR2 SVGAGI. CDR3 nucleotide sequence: TGTGCCAGCAGCGAGGACGCAGAAGAGACCCAGTACTTC. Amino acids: CASSEDAEETQYF.

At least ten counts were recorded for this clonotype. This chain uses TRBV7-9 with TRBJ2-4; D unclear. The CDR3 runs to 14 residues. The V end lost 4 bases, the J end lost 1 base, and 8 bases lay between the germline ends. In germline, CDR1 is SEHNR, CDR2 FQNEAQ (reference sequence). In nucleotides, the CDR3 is TGTGCCAGCAGCTCTCTCCACGCCAAAAACATTCAGTACTTC. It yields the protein CASSSLHAKNIQYF.

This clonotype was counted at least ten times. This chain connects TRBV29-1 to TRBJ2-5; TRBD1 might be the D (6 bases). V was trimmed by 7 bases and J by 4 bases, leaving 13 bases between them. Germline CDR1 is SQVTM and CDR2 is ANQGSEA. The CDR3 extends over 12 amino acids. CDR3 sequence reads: CSALGQSETQYF. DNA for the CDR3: TGCAGCGCCCTAGGACAGTCAGAGACCCAGTACTTC.

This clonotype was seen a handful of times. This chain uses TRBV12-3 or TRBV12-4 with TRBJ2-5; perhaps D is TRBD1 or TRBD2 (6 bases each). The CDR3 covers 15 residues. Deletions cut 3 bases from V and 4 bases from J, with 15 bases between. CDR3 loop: CASSFGGGGAETQYF. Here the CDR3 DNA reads TGTGCCAGCAGTTTTGGGGGCGGCGGGGCAGAGACCCAGTACTTC.

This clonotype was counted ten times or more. The CDR3 loop is CASSQDQRDLWNEQFF. The CDR3 nucleotides read TGCGCCAGCAGCCAAGATCAGCGGGACCTCTGGAATGAGCAGTTCTTC. The chain joins TRBV4-1 to TRBJ2-1; 7 bases fit TRBD2. J lost 7 bases, V lost 0 bases, and 9 bases had no gene match. The CDR3 length is 16 residues. In germline, CDR1 is MGHRA, CDR2 YSYEKL.

The CDR3 is CASILSGASTDTQYF. The CDR3 DNA reads as TGTGCCAGCATCCTTAGCGGGGCTAGCACAGATACGCAGTATTTT. This chain links TRBV12-3 or TRBV12-4 with TRBJ2-3, with TRBD2 matching 8 bases. The CDR3 extends over 15 amino acids. J was trimmed by 0 bases and V by 7 bases; bases with no gene match: 6.

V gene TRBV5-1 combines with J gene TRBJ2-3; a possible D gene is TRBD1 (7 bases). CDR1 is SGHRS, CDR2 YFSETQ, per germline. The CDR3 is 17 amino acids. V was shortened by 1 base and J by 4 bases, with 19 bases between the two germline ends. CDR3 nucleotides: TGCGCCAGCAGCTTGTCAGGGGGAGGTCCACGCGCAGATACGCAGTATTTT. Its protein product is CASSLSGGGPRADTQYF.